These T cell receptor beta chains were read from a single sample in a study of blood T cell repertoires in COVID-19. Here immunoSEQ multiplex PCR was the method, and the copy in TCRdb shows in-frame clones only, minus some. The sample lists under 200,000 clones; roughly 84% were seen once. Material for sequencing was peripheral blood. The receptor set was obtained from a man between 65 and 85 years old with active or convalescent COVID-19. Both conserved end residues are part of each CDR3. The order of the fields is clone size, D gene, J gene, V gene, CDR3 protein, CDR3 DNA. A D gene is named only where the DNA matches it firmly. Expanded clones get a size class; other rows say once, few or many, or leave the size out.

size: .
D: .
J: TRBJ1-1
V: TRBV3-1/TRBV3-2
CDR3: CASSHGERTEAFF
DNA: TGTGCCAGCAGCCATGGGGAGAGGACTGAAGCTTTCTTT

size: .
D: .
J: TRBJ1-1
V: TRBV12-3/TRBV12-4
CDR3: CASSRPGGTEAFF
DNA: TGTGCCAGCAGTAGACCCGGGGGCACTGAAGCTTTCTTT

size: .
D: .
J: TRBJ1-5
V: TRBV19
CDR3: CASSIFGTISNQPQHF
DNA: TGTGCCAGTAGTATTTTCGGGACAATAAGCAATCAGCCCCAGCATTTT

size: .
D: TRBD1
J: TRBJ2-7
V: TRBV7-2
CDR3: CASSLPGQGVYEQYF
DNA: TGTGCCAGCAGCCTACCGGGACAGGGAGTCTACGAGCAGTACTTC

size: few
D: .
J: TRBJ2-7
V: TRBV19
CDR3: CASSIMPGVSEQYF
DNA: TGTGCCAGTAGTATTATGCCAGGGGTCTCCGAGCAGTACTTC

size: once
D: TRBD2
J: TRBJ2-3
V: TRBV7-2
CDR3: CASSPTSGNPDTQYF
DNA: TGTGCCAGCAGCCCCACCAGCGGGAACCCAGATACGCAGTATTTT

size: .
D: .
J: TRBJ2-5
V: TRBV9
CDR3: CASSYQTGPPETQYF
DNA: TGTGCCAGCAGCTATCAGACAGGTCCCCCTGAGACCCAGTACTTC

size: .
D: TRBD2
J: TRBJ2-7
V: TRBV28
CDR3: CASTDGTSGGDRQYF
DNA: TGTGCCAGCACCGATGGGACTAGCGGGGGAGACAGGCAGTACTTC

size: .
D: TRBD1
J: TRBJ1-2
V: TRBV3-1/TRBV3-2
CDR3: CASSQGGTGHYGYTF
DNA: TGTGCCAGCAGCCAAGGCGGGACAGGGCACTATGGCTACACCTTC

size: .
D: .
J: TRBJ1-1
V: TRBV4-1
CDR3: CASSHVGSRGHTEAFF
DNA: TGCGCCAGCAGCCACGTGGGTTCCCGTGGGCACACTGAAGCTTTCTTT

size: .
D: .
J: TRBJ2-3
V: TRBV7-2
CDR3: CASSLDSSTDTQYF
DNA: TGTGCCAGCAGCTTAGACAGCTCCACAGATACGCAGTATTTT

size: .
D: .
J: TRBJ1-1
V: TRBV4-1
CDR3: CASSQEGGLNTEAFF
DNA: TGCGCCAGCAGCCAAGAGGGGGGACTGAACACTGAAGCTTTCTTT

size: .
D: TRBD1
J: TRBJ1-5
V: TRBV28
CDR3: CASSLQGGPVGNQPQHF
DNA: TGTGCCAGCAGTTTACAGGGGGGACCCGTGGGCAATCAGCCCCAGCATTTT

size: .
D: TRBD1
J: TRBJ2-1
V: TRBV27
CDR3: CASRAGTGLRVEQFF
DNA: TGTGCCAGCAGGGCCGGGACAGGGCTGCGTGTTGAGCAGTTCTTC

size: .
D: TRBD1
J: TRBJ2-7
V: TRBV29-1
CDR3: CSVQTGYIQPTSSYEQYF
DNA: TGCAGCGTCCAGACAGGGTACATCCAACCAACCAGTTCCTACGAGCAGTACTTC

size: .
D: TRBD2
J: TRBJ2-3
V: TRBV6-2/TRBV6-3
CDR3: CASSYSRGAMADTQYF
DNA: TGTGCCAGCAGTTACTCGCGGGGGGCTATGGCAGATACGCAGTATTTT

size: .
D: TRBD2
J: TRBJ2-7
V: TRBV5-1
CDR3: CASSSGTSGYEQYF
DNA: TGCGCCAGCAGCTCCGGGACTAGCGGATACGAGCAGTACTTC

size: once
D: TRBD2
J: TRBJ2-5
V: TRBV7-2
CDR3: CASSDLRRGGRETQYF
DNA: TGTGCCAGCAGCGACCTTCGGCGGGGGGGCCGAGAGACCCAGTACTTC

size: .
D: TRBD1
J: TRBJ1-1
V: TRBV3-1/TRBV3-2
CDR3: CASSQGQGAEAFF
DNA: TGTGCCAGCAGTCAAGGACAGGGGGCTGAAGCTTTCTTT

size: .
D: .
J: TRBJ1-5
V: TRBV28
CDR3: CASRPDSYQPQHF
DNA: TGTGCCAGCAGACCGGACAGTTATCAGCCCCAGCATTTT

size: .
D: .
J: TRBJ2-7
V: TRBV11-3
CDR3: CASSLRPGTTYEQYF
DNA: TGTGCCAGCAGCTTGCGCCCAGGCACCACCTACGAGCAGTACTTC

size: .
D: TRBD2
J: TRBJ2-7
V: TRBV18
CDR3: CASSPSSGGRESYEQYF
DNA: TGTGCCAGCTCACCTAGCTCAGGCGGGAGGGAGTCCTACGAGCAGTACTTC

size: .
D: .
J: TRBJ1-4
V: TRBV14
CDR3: CASSQDASSRREKLFF
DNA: TGTGCCAGCAGCCAAGATGCCAGCTCTAGGAGGGAAAAACTGTTTTTT

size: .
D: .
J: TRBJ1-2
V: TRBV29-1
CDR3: CSVARESNYGYTF
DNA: TGCAGCGTTGCCCGAGAAAGTAACTATGGCTACACCTTC

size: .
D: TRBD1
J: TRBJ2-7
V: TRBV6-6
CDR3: CAGRRDRVSYEQYF
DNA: TGTGCCGGCCGGCGGGACAGGGTATCTTACGAGCAGTACTTC

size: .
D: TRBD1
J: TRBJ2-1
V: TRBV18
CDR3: CASSPNAGTVPNEQFF
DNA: TGTGCCAGCTCACCGAATGCCGGGACAGTGCCCAATGAGCAGTTCTTC

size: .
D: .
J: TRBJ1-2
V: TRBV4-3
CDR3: CASSQKNGGYGYTF
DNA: TGCGCCAGCAGCCAAAAGAATGGCGGCTATGGCTACACCTTC

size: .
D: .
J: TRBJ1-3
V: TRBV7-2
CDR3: CASSLDYSGNTIYF
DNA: TGTGCCAGCAGCTTAGATTACTCTGGAAACACCATATATTTT

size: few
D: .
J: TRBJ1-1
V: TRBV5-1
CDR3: CASSMDSLNTEAFF
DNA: TGCGCCAGCAGCATGGACAGCTTGAACACTGAAGCTTTCTTT

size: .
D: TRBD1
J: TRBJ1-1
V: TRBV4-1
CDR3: CASSQVQGDYTEAFF
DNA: TGCGCCAGCAGCCAAGTGCAGGGGGATTACACTGAAGCTTTCTTT

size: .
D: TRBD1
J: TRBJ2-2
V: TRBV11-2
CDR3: CASSFYRGPTGELFF
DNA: TGTGCCAGCAGCTTTTACAGGGGGCCGACCGGGGAGCTGTTTTTT

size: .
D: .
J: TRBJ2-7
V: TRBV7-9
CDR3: CASSLPGGYEQYF
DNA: TGTGCCAGCAGCTTACCCGGCGGCTACGAGCAGTACTTC

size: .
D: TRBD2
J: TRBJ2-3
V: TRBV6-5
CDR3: CASSLGTSGSGDTQYF
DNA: TGTGCCAGCAGTTTAGGGACTAGCGGGAGTGGGGATACGCAGTATTTT

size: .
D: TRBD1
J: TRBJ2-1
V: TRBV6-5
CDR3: CASSSSGTGLDEQFF
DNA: TGTGCCAGCAGTTCCTCCGGGACAGGTCTCGATGAGCAGTTCTTC

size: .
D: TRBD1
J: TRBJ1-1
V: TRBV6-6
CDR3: CASRIQGSTEAFF
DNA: TGTGCCAGCAGGATACAGGGGAGCACTGAAGCTTTCTTT

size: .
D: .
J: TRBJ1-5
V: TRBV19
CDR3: CASSTTSYSNQPQHF
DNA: TGTGCCAGTAGCACGACAAGCTATAGCAATCAGCCCCAGCATTTT

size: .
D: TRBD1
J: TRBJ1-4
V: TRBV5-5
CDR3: CASSPGQAATNEKLFF
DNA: TGTGCCAGCAGCCCAGGACAGGCCGCAACTAATGAAAAACTGTTTTTT

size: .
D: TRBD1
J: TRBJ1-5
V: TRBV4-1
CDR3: CASSQGVDRGNQPQHF
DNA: TGCGCCAGCAGCCAAGGAGTGGACAGGGGCAATCAGCCCCAGCATTTT